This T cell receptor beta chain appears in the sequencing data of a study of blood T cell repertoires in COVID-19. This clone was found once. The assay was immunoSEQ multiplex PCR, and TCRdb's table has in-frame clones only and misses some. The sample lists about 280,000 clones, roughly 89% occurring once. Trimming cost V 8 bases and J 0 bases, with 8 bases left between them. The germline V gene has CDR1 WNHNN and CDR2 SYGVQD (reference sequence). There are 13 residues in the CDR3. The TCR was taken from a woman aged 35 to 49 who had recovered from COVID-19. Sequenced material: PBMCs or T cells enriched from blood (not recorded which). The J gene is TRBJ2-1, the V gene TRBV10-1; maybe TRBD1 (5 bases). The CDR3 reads CASGHSSYNEQFF. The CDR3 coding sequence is TGCGCCAGCGGACATAGCTCCTACAATGAGCAGTTCTTC.